A selection of T cell receptor beta chains follows, all from one sample in a study of T cell repertoires in aging, cancer and after chemotherapy. One entry per CDR3 protein, called by TCRdb with MiXCR from the multiplex PCR reads. The sample shows under 7,000 distinct CDR3 sequences, approximately 20% of them seen only once. Sequencing was carried out using blood. The receptor set was obtained from a human donor with a blood cancer. The CDR3 runs from the conserved cysteine through the conserved F or W. Fields, in order: D gene, V gene, CDR3 protein. The D gene is left open where the match is weak.

d_call: TRBD1; v_call: TRBV20-1; cdr3_aa: CSATGGFFASPLHF
d_call: TRBD1; v_call: TRBV5-1; cdr3_aa: CASSFLTGDRGEQYF
d_call: TRBD2; v_call: TRBV24-1; cdr3_aa: CATSDRAGTSGRGANEQFF
d_call: NA; v_call: TRBV18; cdr3_aa: CASSRLGSSGADTQYF
d_call: NA; v_call: TRBV5-4; cdr3_aa: CASSLDEGTQYF
d_call: TRBD1; v_call: TRBV20-1; cdr3_aa: CSASDRTYGYTF
d_call: NA; v_call: TRBV19; cdr3_aa: CASSRIHSSGNTIYF
d_call: NA; v_call: TRBV7-9; cdr3_aa: CASSLGSAMNTEAFF
d_call: NA; v_call: TRBV6-4; cdr3_aa: CASSDEAGGGSDTQYF
d_call: NA; v_call: TRBV20-1; cdr3_aa: CSARRGGASYNEQFF
d_call: NA; v_call: TRBV12-3/TRBV12-4; cdr3_aa: CASSAGSPRYQPQHF
d_call: NA; v_call: TRBV7-9; cdr3_aa: CASSLVQGSGNTIYF
d_call: NA; v_call: TRBV7-7; cdr3_aa: CASSARVGDTQYF
d_call: TRBD2; v_call: TRBV6-1; cdr3_aa: CASPPPGEGRSDTQYF
d_call: NA; v_call: TRBV23-1; cdr3_aa: CASTHRGSSYEQYF
d_call: NA; v_call: TRBV7-9; cdr3_aa: CASSTQDSQYF
d_call: NA; v_call: TRBV6-6; cdr3_aa: CASSWDPVTDQPQHF
d_call: TRBD2; v_call: TRBV11-2; cdr3_aa: CASSLLTSGINNEQFF
d_call: TRBD2; v_call: TRBV6-4; cdr3_aa: CASSGLAGDTSSTDTQYF
d_call: NA; v_call: TRBV28; cdr3_aa: CASSRYGAGLNDEAFF
d_call: TRBD1; v_call: TRBV20-1; cdr3_aa: CSALSRQGAYEQYF
d_call: TRBD2; v_call: TRBV5-4; cdr3_aa: CASSLSAGGDTQYF
d_call: TRBD1; v_call: TRBV20-1; cdr3_aa: CSARDLGGANTGELFF
d_call: NA; v_call: TRBV12-3/TRBV12-4; cdr3_aa: CASSTHEVPSRAFF
d_call: TRBD2; v_call: TRBV5-4; cdr3_aa: CASRSGTSGSLEQFF
d_call: TRBD2; v_call: TRBV7-7; cdr3_aa: CASSLVGPSGETQYF
d_call: NA; v_call: TRBV7-9; cdr3_aa: CASSSSQVHGYTF
d_call: TRBD2; v_call: TRBV18; cdr3_aa: CASSPGARELDYEQYF
d_call: TRBD1; v_call: TRBV7-2; cdr3_aa: CASSRTGGLNQPQHF
d_call: NA; v_call: TRBV6-1; cdr3_aa: CASRPSTGGRWSTEAFF
d_call: NA; v_call: TRBV6-1; cdr3_aa: CASSGHRVDEQYF
d_call: NA; v_call: TRBV30; cdr3_aa: CAWDASSSGTQYF
d_call: NA; v_call: TRBV6-6; cdr3_aa: CASSDPKWGGTEAFF
d_call: NA; v_call: TRBV7-9; cdr3_aa: CASSLPAGANYEQYF
d_call: NA; v_call: TRBV20-1; cdr3_aa: CSADNTGELFF
d_call: TRBD2; v_call: TRBV5-1; cdr3_aa: CASSWGGEWGDEQFF
d_call: TRBD2; v_call: TRBV20-1; cdr3_aa: CSAGSGPGGSYEQYF
d_call: TRBD1; v_call: TRBV18; cdr3_aa: CASSPATGVADTQYF
d_call: NA; v_call: TRBV19; cdr3_aa: CASSIGNMNIQYF
d_call: TRBD1; v_call: TRBV6-2/TRBV6-3; cdr3_aa: CASRDDRANQPQHF
d_call: NA; v_call: TRBV6-5; cdr3_aa: CATRGNTEAFF
d_call: TRBD2; v_call: TRBV20-1; cdr3_aa: CSARGLAGYEQYF
d_call: NA; v_call: TRBV28; cdr3_aa: CASSWTGYGYTF
d_call: NA; v_call: TRBV6-6; cdr3_aa: CASSSQTGIAFF
d_call: NA; v_call: TRBV5-6; cdr3_aa: CASSLFGSAYEQYF
d_call: TRBD1; v_call: TRBV27; cdr3_aa: CASSRYRGRGLTDTQYF
d_call: TRBD2; v_call: TRBV6-5; cdr3_aa: CASRGLAEGDTQYF
d_call: TRBD1; v_call: TRBV5-1; cdr3_aa: CASSPAAVRDRNTGELFF
d_call: NA; v_call: TRBV18; cdr3_aa: CASSPRTVSGNTIYF
d_call: NA; v_call: TRBV2; cdr3_aa: CASSGTGNQPQHF
d_call: NA; v_call: TRBV28; cdr3_aa: CASSLNYDRLGNEQFF
d_call: NA; v_call: TRBV29-1; cdr3_aa: CSVGGSGEVGELFF
d_call: NA; v_call: TRBV6-5; cdr3_aa: CASRRTILTNNEQFF
d_call: NA; v_call: TRBV5-4; cdr3_aa: CASSQVQRGRETQYF
d_call: TRBD1; v_call: TRBV11-1; cdr3_aa: CASSLGTATDTQYF
d_call: NA; v_call: TRBV9; cdr3_aa: CASSVDGGENNSPLHF
d_call: TRBD2; v_call: TRBV4-2; cdr3_aa: CASSQALGTSGTYEQYF
d_call: NA; v_call: TRBV6-2/TRBV6-3; cdr3_aa: CASRDRDYGYTF
d_call: TRBD1; v_call: TRBV2; cdr3_aa: CASSEARTGETQYF
d_call: NA; v_call: TRBV5-1; cdr3_aa: CASSVNLLPDEQYF